This TCR beta chain appears in the sequencing data of a study of blood T cell repertoires in COVID-19 (TCRdb year 2020). Study-wide context: Collaborator samples came from the United States, Italy and Spain and covered acute and convalescent phases of COVID-19. The sample metadata nearly always contained a de-identified subject ID, COVID-19 status, age in years and sex. Where available, HLA class I and class II types were obtained from metadata supplied by the sample provider rather than from assay-based typing. The prospective study material was composed of cDNA or gDNA derived from T cells, B-cell-depleted T cells, or PBMCs. Subjects who had been exposed to COVID-19, were actively infected with it, or had recovered from it provided the deeply sampled blood TCRbeta repertoires that made up the dataset. The repertoires were made available in a free public database intended to serve as a resource for research on the immune response to SARS-CoV-2. The samples were drawn from two sources: the first 160 participants of the ongoing ImmuneRACE study, and 950 to 1,500 subjects contributed by 6 global collaborators.

The immunoSEQ Assay, a bias-controlled multiplex PCR, was used to amplify TCRbeta CDR3 regions from genomic DNA. The source study handled its data this way. The number of nucleated cells in each sample was estimated from the amplification of reference gene primers within the assay. To quantify the absolute abundance of each unique TCRbeta CDR3 rearrangement, sequence reads were collapsed and filtered. Productive Simpson clonality was computed per sample as the square root of Simpson's diversity index over productive rearrangements. Imported from immuneACCESS, the table was reduced by TCRdb to in-frame sequences with V and J called. These copies leave out some clones; in studies compared against another copy, an unresolved V gene accounts for under half, and the cause of the remainder is not known. V and J calls and clone size are given by that table; D and trimming were obtained from the DNA. For this sample the table gives under 200,000 clones, of which 80% were detected only once. The ten largest clones capture about 3.7% of the sample.

In the case of this clone: The clone's antigen remains unknown. The record has no base qualities; no much larger clone is one base away.

Summary of the overall study and its limitations: The amount of clinical and demographic metadata varied by source and participant and was provided uncurated.

Reading the germline V gene gives CDR1 KGHSH and CDR2 LQKENI. V gives up 2 bases and J gives up 3 bases, and the segment between their germline ends measures 10 bases. Reading from cysteine to phenylalanine, the CDR3 counts 15 amino acids. CDR3 DNA is the only sequence kept; it has 45 bases, read in frame from the first base. Enrolling through a virtual design, the prospective study's participants ranged in age from roughly 18 to 89 years and lived across roughly 24 United States geographic areas. To assign participants to cohorts, the prospective study relied on clinical history that participants themselves reported in a screening survey and a study questionnaire. ImmuneRACE Cohort 3 recovered participants were defined by two consecutive negative NP/OP PCR tests, healthcare professional clearance, or symptom resolution. In the prospective study, mobile phlebotomists collected whole blood, serum and a nasopharyngeal or oropharyngeal swab from each participant. Participants in the prospective study had the option to provide additional blood draws and questionnaires over a roughly two-month period. Prospective study blood samples were shipped either frozen or at room temperature before DNA extraction.

The sample consisted of PBMCs or T cells enriched from blood (not recorded which). Here the chain combines TRBV18 and TRBJ1-4; TRBD1 is possibly the D segment (5 matching bases). The origin of this receptor is an older woman who had recovered from COVID-19. CDR3 region: CASSPIRDANEKLFF. Read as DNA, the sequence is TGTGCCAGCTCACCAATCAGGGATGCTAATGAAAAACTGTTTTTT.